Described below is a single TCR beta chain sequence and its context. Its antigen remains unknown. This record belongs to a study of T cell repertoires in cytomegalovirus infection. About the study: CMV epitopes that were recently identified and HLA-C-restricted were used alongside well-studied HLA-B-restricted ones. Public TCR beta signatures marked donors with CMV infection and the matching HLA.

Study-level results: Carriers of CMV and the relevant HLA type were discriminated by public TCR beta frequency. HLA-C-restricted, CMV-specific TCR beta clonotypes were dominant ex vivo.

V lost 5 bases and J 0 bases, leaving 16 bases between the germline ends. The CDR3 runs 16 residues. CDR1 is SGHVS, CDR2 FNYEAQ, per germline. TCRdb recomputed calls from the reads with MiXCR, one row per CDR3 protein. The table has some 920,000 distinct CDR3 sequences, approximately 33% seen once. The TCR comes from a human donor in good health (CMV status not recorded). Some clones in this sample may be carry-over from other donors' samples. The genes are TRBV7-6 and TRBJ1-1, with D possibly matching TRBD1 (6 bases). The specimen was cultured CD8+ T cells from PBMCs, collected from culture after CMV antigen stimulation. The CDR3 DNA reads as TGTGCCAGCAGCCAGGGGCCTGTCCGGATGAACACTGAAGCTTTCTTT. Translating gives CASSQGPVRMNTEAFF.